Listed below are T cell receptor beta chains from one sample, sequenced in a study of early T cells in non-severe SARS-CoV-2 infection. TCRdb fed the 5' RACE reads into MiXCR, producing one record per CDR3 protein. The sample lists about 80,000 distinct CDR3 sequences; 12% were seen once. The sequencing input was whole blood. The receptor set was obtained from an adult who was a healthcare worker with PCR-confirmed SARS-CoV-2 infection or an uninfected control (not recorded which). Both conserved end residues are part of each CDR3. A D gene is named only where the DNA matches it firmly. Clone size is given for some rows only: seen once, a few or many times, or a class if the clone is expanded.

d_gene	abundance	v_gene	len	j_gene	CDR3aa	CDR3nt
TRBD2	medium-sized	TRBV14	14	TRBJ2-4	CASSPRGLASIQYF	TGTGCCAGCAGCCCCCGAGGACTAGCCAGCATTCAGTACTTC
-	many	TRBV29-1	8	TRBJ1-3	CSVEDGYF	TGCAGCGTTGAGGACGGATATTTT
-	-	TRBV29-1	13	TRBJ1-3	CSVESNSGNTIYF	TGCAGCGTTGAAAGCAATTCTGGAAACACCATATATTTT
TRBD2	-	TRBV3-1	17	TRBJ2-3	CASSQHLAGGGTDTQYF	TGTGCCAGCAGCCAGCACCTAGCGGGGGGAGGCACAGATACGCAGTATTTT
TRBD1	many	TRBV12-3/TRBV12-4	14	TRBJ1-1	CASRTGWDNTEAFF	TGTGCCAGCAGGACAGGGTGGGACAACACTGAAGCTTTCTTT
-	many	TRBV7-2	13	TRBJ1-1	CASSQQINTEAFF	TGTGCCAGCAGCCAACAGATTAACACTGAAGCTTTCTTT
-	few	TRBV10-2	11	TRBJ1-1	CASSVNTEAFF	TGCGCCAGCAGTGTGAACACTGAAGCTTTCTTT
-	many	TRBV7-9	13	TRBJ2-7	CASSLGETYEQYF	TGTGCCAGCAGCTTAGGAGAAACCTACGAGCAGTACTTC
-	many	TRBV5-8	15	TRBJ1-1	CASRNQGTLNTEAFF	TGTGCCAGCAGAAACCAAGGAACCTTGAACACTGAAGCTTTCTTT
-	many	TRBV18	15	TRBJ1-3	CASSPRREPGNTIYF	TGTGCCAGCTCACCAAGGAGGGAACCTGGAAACACCATATATTTT
-	-	TRBV27	12	TRBJ1-2	CASSPQGNGYTF	TGTGCCAGCAGTCCCCAGGGGAACGGCTACACCTTC
-	few	TRBV2	18	TRBJ1-4	CASSRTSVFRRGNEKLFF	TGTGCCAGCAGTCGGACCTCCGTTTTCCGTAGGGGTAATGAAAAACTGTTTTTT
TRBD1	-	TRBV2	15	TRBJ1-5	CASSEIRQGREPQHF	TGTGCCAGCAGTGAGATTAGACAGGGGAGGGAGCCCCAGCATTTT
-	few	TRBV11-2	14	TRBJ1-6	CASSSGIYNSPLHF	TGTGCCAGCAGCTCGGGCATTTATAATTCACCCCTCCACTTT
TRBD1	many	TRBV7-9	15	TRBJ2-5	CASSFEGQWAETQYF	TGTGCCAGCAGCTTCGAGGGACAGTGGGCGGAGACCCAGTACTTC
TRBD1	many	TRBV6-1	15	TRBJ1-1	CASQPGLDRGAEAFF	TGTGCCTCCCAGCCCGGCTTAGACAGGGGGGCTGAAGCTTTCTTT
-	many	TRBV24-1	14	TRBJ1-1	CATSDGWGNTEAFF	TGTGCCACCAGTGACGGGTGGGGAAACACTGAAGCTTTCTTT
-	-	TRBV12-3/TRBV12-4	16	TRBJ2-7	CASSLHGGALSYEQYF	TGTGCCAGCAGTTTACATGGGGGGGCTTTATCGTACGAGCAGTACTTC
-	few	TRBV29-1	13	TRBJ2-3	CSVDGGGTDTQYF	TGCAGCGTTGACGGGGGAGGCACAGATACGCAGTATTTT
TRBD1	few	TRBV29-1	13	TRBJ1-2	CSTSAGTGNGYTF	TGCAGCACATCAGCCGGGACAGGGAATGGCTACACCTTC
-	many	TRBV12-3/TRBV12-4	15	TRBJ1-1	CASSLAAGLNTEAFF	TGTGCCAGCAGTTTAGCGGCCGGCTTGAACACTGAAGCTTTCTTT
-	many	TRBV5-1	15	TRBJ1-1	CASSLGRFTAVEAFF	TGCGCCAGCAGCTTGGGAAGATTTACAGCCGTAGAAGCTTTCTTT
-	-	TRBV20-1	12	TRBJ2-3	CSARDLADTQYF	TGCAGTGCTAGAGATCTCGCAGATACGCAGTATTTT
TRBD2	-	TRBV2	17	TRBJ2-2	CASSALAGGQNTGELFF	TGTGCCAGCAGTGCTTTAGCGGGGGGCCAGAACACCGGGGAGCTGTTTTTT
-	many	TRBV23-1	14	TRBJ2-7	CASLSRESSYEQYF	TGCGCCAGTCTAAGTCGAGAAAGCTCCTACGAGCAGTACTTC
-	many	TRBV6-5	13	TRBJ2-7	CASSESGAGPRYF	TGTGCCAGCAGTGAATCCGGGGCCGGCCCACGATACTTC
-	many	TRBV27	18	TRBJ2-1	CASSPTPAGLSSYNEQFF	TGTGCCAGCAGTCCTACCCCCGCAGGACTGAGCTCCTACAATGAGCAGTTCTTC
TRBD2	-	TRBV2	15	TRBJ2-3	CASSVLAGSTDTQYF	TGTGCCAGCAGTGTCCTAGCGGGAAGCACAGATACGCAGTATTTT
-	many	TRBV5-6	12	TRBJ1-1	CASSLADGRAFF	TGTGCCAGCAGCTTGGCCGACGGGAGAGCTTTCTTT
-	many	TRBV28	19	TRBJ2-7	CASSSPAGGFGVPSYEQYF	TGTGCCAGCAGTTCCCCCGCTGGAGGGTTTGGCGTGCCTTCCTACGAGCAGTACTTC
-	many	TRBV6-1	15	TRBJ2-7	CASGAGTTPKDEQYF	TGTGCCAGTGGGGCCGGGACAACACCGAAGGACGAGCAGTACTTC
TRBD1	-	TRBV20-1	13	TRBJ2-7	CSAKGQGWYEQYF	TGCAGTGCTAAGGGACAGGGATGGTACGAGCAGTACTTC
TRBD1	few	TRBV4-2	19	TRBJ2-2	CASSRYGQGARANTGELFF	TGTGCCAGCAGCCGTTACGGACAGGGGGCTAGGGCGAACACCGGGGAGCTGTTTTTT
-	few	TRBV15	12	TRBJ2-7	CATSGTLMEQYF	TGTGCCACCAGTGGAACCCTCATGGAGCAGTACTTC
-	-	TRBV29-1	11	TRBJ2-7	CSGGQNYEQYF	TGCAGTGGGGGACAAAACTACGAGCAGTACTTC
-	many	TRBV19	13	TRBJ2-1	CASSIPLHIEQFF	TGTGCCAGTAGTATTCCCCTGCACATTGAGCAGTTCTTC
TRBD2	-	TRBV6-2/TRBV6-3	20	TRBJ2-2	CASSYREPLAGGRSTGELFF	TGTGCCAGCAGTTACCGGGAGCCACTAGCGGGGGGGCGAAGCACCGGGGAGCTGTTTTTT
TRBD2	few	TRBV29-1	14	TRBJ2-5	CSNAPGLAGETQYF	TGCAGCAACGCCCCCGGACTAGCGGGAGAGACCCAGTACTTC
-	-	TRBV3-1	12	TRBJ1-6	CASSQADRALHF	TGTGCCAGCAGCCAGGCCGATCGGGCCCTCCACTTT